This T cell receptor (beta chain) was sequenced during a study of blood T cell repertoires in COVID-19. In the study's own analysis: Amplifying reference gene primers gave estimates of nucleated cell counts. The repertoire was sequenced with immunoSEQ multiplex PCR; TCRdb's copy has only in-frame clones and lacks some. Clone size and V and J calls were adopted from that table, with D and trimming inferred from the DNA. The sample comprises some 250,000 clones, over 75% of which are singletons, and around 0.8% rests with the top ten. CDR1 and CDR2 from the germline V gene are ENHRY and SYGVKD. The V and J ends lost 4 bases and 9 bases, in that order; junction bases with no gene match: 11. This CDR3 region has 15 residues.

The sequence was obtained from a woman aged 25 to 39 with acute or convalescent COVID-19. V and J are TRBV10-3 and TRBJ2-1, with 8 bases identical to TRBD2. Sequenced: peripheral blood. The CDR3 DNA sequence: TGTGCCATCAGTGGGGCGGAGCGGGAGTTCAGTGAGCAGTTCTTC. Amino acid sequence: CAISGAEREFSEQFF.